This T cell receptor (beta chain) was found in a study of neurological immune-mediated disorders. Sequencing of 15-18 subjects in each run yielded over 190 million TCR-beta sequences. In TCRdb, the 5' RACE reads were re-called with MiXCR into one record per CDR3 protein. The repertoire holds about 58,000 distinct CDR3 sequences, under 3.5% seen once, with approximately 6.6% in the top ten. As concerns this clonotype: At one end the junction does not follow the germline gene, possibly because of a read error.

This TCR derives from a woman aged 55-70 years with multiple sclerosis. Input material: PBMCs.

The CDR3 loop reads CSATPDRVTTLNF. CDR3 DNA: TGCAGTGCTACGCCGGACAGGGTTACAACCCTCAACTTT. The V call is TRBV20-1, the J call TRBJ1-6; 8 positions match TRBD1. There are 13 residues in the CDR3. Germline V gene lookup returns CDR1 DFQATT and CDR2 SNEGSKA (reference sequence).